The 15 T cell receptor beta chains reported below all come from one sample, sequenced in a study of identical twins. TCRdb re-derived calls from the 5' RACE reads in MiXCR, one entry per CDR3 protein. The sample shows about 720,000 distinct CDR3 sequences, about 20% of them seen only once. The same data also contributed to another study, on T cells expressing NK-cell markers.

The sample comprised PBMCs. The receptors originated from a woman younger than 30 in good health.

This clonotype was found a few times. The rearrangement uses TRBV20-1 and TRBJ2-5; D may be TRBD1 or TRBD2 (5 bases each). The germline V gene encodes CDR1 DFQATT and CDR2 SNEGSKA (reference sequence). The CDR3 has 15 amino acids. The germline V and J ends were trimmed by 3 bases and 2 bases, with 16 bases remaining between them. CDR3: CSASDGARGQETQYF. DNA for the CDR3: TGCAGTGCTAGTGATGGGGCGAGGGGACAAGAGACCCAGTACTTC.

The chain combines TRBV7-3 with TRBJ2-2; D is uncertain. V dropped 4 bases and J dropped 4 bases, with 10 bases sitting between them. This CDR3 has 14 residues. In germline, CDR1 is SGHTA, CDR2 FQGTGA. The CDR3 nucleotides are TGTGCCAGCAGCTCCCTCCCAGGCACCGGGGAGCTGTTTTTT. Encoded protein: CASSSLPGTGELFF. The full variable domain, with the rest looked up from reference TRBV7-3 and TRBJ2-2, is GAGVSQTPSNKVTEKGKYVELRCDPISGHTALYWYRQSLGQGPEFLIYFQGTGAADDSGLPNDRFFAVRPEGSVSTLKIQRTERGDSAVYLCASSSLPGTGELFFGEGSRLTVL.

Many counts were recorded for this clonotype. This chain links TRBV11-2 with TRBJ2-1, with TRBD2 matching 8 bases. CDR3 length: 15 residues. J was trimmed by 2 bases and V by 4 bases; bases with no gene match: 4. Looked up from germline, CDR1 is SGHAT and CDR2 is FQNNGV. For the CDR3, the DNA is TGTGCCAGCAGCTACACTAGCGGTACCTACAATGAGCAGTTCTTC. Protein sequence: CASSYTSGTYNEQFF. Using reference TRBV11-2 and TRBJ2-1 for the parts outside the CDR3, the full variable domain is EAGVAQSPRYKIIEKRQSVAFWCNPISGHATLYWYQQILGQGPKLLIQFQNNGVVDDSQLPKDRFSAERLKGVDSTLKIQPAKLEDSAVYLCASSYTSGTYNEQFFGPGTRLTVL.

This clonotype was counted only a few times. V and J are TRBV27 and TRBJ2-2, with D perhaps matching TRBD1 (6 bases). Germline CDR1 and CDR2: MNHEY and SMNVEV (reference sequence). V was cut by 5 bases and J by 9 bases, with 10 bases left in between. The CDR3 contains 12 residues. CDR3 bases: TGTGCCAGCAGTAAACAGGGCCGGGAGCTGTTTTTT. It is translated as CASSKQGRELFF.

The chain carries TRBV7-8 and TRBJ2-2; D is uncertain. V lost 3 bases and J lost 3, with 8 bases in between. Germline-derived CDR1 and CDR2 are SGHVS and FQNEAQ. The CDR3 runs to 14 residues. CDR3 sequence reads: CASSFWPDTGELFF. DNA of the CDR3: TGTGCCAGCAGCTTTTGGCCCGACACCGGGGAGCTGTTTTTT.

V usage is TRBV6-1 and J usage is TRBJ2-3; TRBD2 matches 12 bases. The V gene end was trimmed by 6 bases and the J gene end by 2 bases; junction bases not matched to a gene: 6. Germline V CDR1 and CDR2: MNHNS, SASEGT. The CDR3 has 16 amino acids. CDR3 sequence: CASRPSGGEFTDTQYF. CDR3 nucleotide sequence: TGTGCCAGCAGGCCTAGCGGGGGGGAATTCACAGATACGCAGTATTTT.

This rearrangement joins TRBV12-3 or TRBV12-4 to TRBJ2-3; 16 bases line up with TRBD2. The V and J ends lost 2 bases and 5 bases, in that order; junction bases with no gene match: 10. The CDR3 loop spans 19 amino acids. CDR3 sequence: CASSLIARGLAGGRDTQYF. The CDR3 nucleotides are TGTGCCAGCAGTTTAATTGCCCGGGGACTAGCGGGGGGGAGAGATACGCAGTATTTT.

This clonotype has a handful of counts. The chain employs TRBV7-2 and TRBJ1-1; 7 bases are shared with TRBD1. Germline CDR1 reads SGHTA; CDR2 reads FQGNSA. The CDR3 is made up of 13 amino acids. Trimming cost V 5 bases and J 8 bases; bases outside gene matches: 8. The CDR3 bases are TGTGCCAGCAGCCAGGGGGGGTGGGCCGAAGCTTTCTTT. Protein product: CASSQGGWAEAFF.

This clonotype was detected ten times or more. The J gene is TRBJ2-3, the V gene TRBV5-1; 11 bases align to TRBD2. V lost 0 bases to trimming and J lost 5 bases; unmatched junction nucleotides: 5. Per the germline V gene, CDR1 is SGHRS and CDR2 is YFSETQ. CDR3 size: 16 residues. The CDR3 nucleotides are TGCGCCAGCAGCTTGGTACTAGCGGGAGCGGGAGATACGCAGTATTTT. It encodes CASSLVLAGAGDTQYF.

This clonotype was recorded at least ten times. This chain connects TRBV12-3 or TRBV12-4 to TRBJ2-3; TRBD2 matches at 9 bases. V was pared by 5 bases and J by 2 bases, with 2 bases of the junction left unmatched. There are 14 residues in the CDR3. The CDR3 sequence is CASSPSGITDTQYF. The CDR3 nucleotides are TGTGCCAGCAGTCCTAGCGGGATCACAGATACGCAGTATTTT.

The chain has TRBV6-5 and TRBJ2-4; 9 bases are shared with TRBD2. Germline assignment: CDR1 MNHEY and CDR2 SVGAGI. The CDR3 covers 17 residues. V was pared by 2 bases and J by 7 bases, with 12 bases of the junction left unmatched. CDR3 coding DNA: TGTGCCAGCAGTTACGGGGGGACTAGCCATTTTCTTAACATTCAGTACTTC. Its translation is CASSYGGTSHFLNIQYF.

The genes are TRBV12-3 or TRBV12-4 and TRBJ2-7; 7 nucleotides match TRBD2. V shed 3 bases and J 5 bases; nucleotides not matched to a gene: 10. The CDR3 has 15 amino acids. CDR3 protein: CASSLGTTVPHEQYF. CDR3 bases: TGTGCCAGCAGTTTGGGGACTACCGTACCCCACGAGCAGTACTTC.

This clonotype was seen at least ten times. V gene TRBV6-2 or TRBV6-3 combines with J gene TRBJ1-1; 7 bases agree with TRBD1. V shed 5 bases and J 4 bases; nucleotides not matched to a gene: 1. Germline assignment: CDR1 MNHEY and CDR2 SVGEGT. The CDR3 is 12 amino acids. CDR3 bases: TGTGCCAGCAGTCACAGGGGCACTGAAGCTTTCTTT. Its protein product is CASSHRGTEAFF.

This clonotype was detected once. One end of the junction varies from germline; a read error may be responsible. CDR3 sequence: CASSWGTGQPLDF. The CDR3 DNA sequence: TGTGCCAGCAGTTGGGGGACAGGGCAGCCCCTGGACTTT. The genes are TRBV6-5 and TRBJ2-2; 9 nucleotides agree with TRBD1. CDR1 is MNHEY and CDR2 is SVGAGI in the germline V gene. There are 13 residues in the CDR3.

This rearrangement joins TRBV4-3 to TRBJ2-7, with D perhaps assigned TRBD1 or TRBD2 (5 bases each). CDR1 is LGHNA, CDR2 YSLEER, per germline. The CDR3 is 16 amino acids. Trimming pared 0 bases from V and 2 bases from J, leaving 14 bases between. CDR3 residues: CASSQERAGSPYEQYF. The CDR3 region has the DNA TGCGCCAGCAGCCAAGAAAGGGCAGGGAGTCCCTACGAGCAGTACTTC.